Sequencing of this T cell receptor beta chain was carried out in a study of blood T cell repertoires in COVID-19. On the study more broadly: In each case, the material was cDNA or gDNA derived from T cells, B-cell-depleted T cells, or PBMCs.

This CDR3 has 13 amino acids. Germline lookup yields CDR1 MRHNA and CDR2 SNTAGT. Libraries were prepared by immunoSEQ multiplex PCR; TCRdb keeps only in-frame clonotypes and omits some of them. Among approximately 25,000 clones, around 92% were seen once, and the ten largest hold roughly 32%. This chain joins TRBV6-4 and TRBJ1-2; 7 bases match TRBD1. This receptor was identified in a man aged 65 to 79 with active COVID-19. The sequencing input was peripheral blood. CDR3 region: CVQHQGDLNGYTF. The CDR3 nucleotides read TGTGTCCAGCATCAGGGGGACCTTAATGGCTACACCTTC.